The clone carrying this T cell receptor beta chain was picked up a small number of times. The antigen remains unidentified. This entry comes from a study of vaccination and CD4 T cells after COVID-19. Treatment given: roughly ten-day PBMC culture with coronavirus spike peptide pools or control peptides (ViraFEST assay). Cultured CD4+ T-cell DNA underwent Oncomine TCR Beta short-read sequencing. TCRdb called the PCR reads again in MiXCR, with one record for every CDR3 protein. Among roughly 15,000 distinct CDR3 sequences listed, less than 35% were seen once. V gave up 5 bases and J gave up 4 bases, with 7 bases separating them. CDR3 length: 12 residues. Germline V gene lookup returns CDR1 SEHNR and CDR2 FQNEAQ (reference sequence).

The TCR sequence derives from a human donor who had recovered from COVID-19. The J gene is TRBJ2-3, the V gene TRBV7-9; no reliable D call. The source material was CD4+ T cells from blood, cultured in vitro. The CDR3 region has the DNA TGTGCCAGCAGCATAAGAGCAGATACGCAGTATTTT. Amino acid sequence: CASSIRADTQYF.